The T cell receptor (beta chain) under discussion was sequenced for a study of post-analysis software for immune sequencing data. Points from the study as a whole: Elevated frequency relative to controls characterized four or five TRBV segments in patients, TRBV5-6, TRBV5-1 and TRBV20-1 among them.

In its sample, this clonotype was seen a few times. Its antigen is as yet unknown. The length of the CDR3 is 12 residues. Per the germline V gene, CDR1 is SQVTM and CDR2 is ANQGSEA. Trimming removed 5 bases at V and 7 bases at J, with 14 bases between. cDNA libraries of TCR beta carried unique molecular identifiers. TCRdb fed the PCR reads into MiXCR, producing one record per CDR3 protein. The profile shows about 460,000 distinct CDR3 sequences, nearly 45% of them singletons. The sequence came from a girl between 5 and 17 years old with multiple sclerosis. The V and J genes are TRBV29-1 and TRBJ1-2; no firm D call. Sequencing used blood. CDR3 protein: CSVYRLAGGYTF. The CDR3 DNA is TGCAGCGTTTACCGCCTAGCCGGTGGCTACACCTTC.